This is a list of T cell receptor beta chains from one sample in a study of blood T cell repertoires in COVID-19. The data were produced by immunoSEQ multiplex PCR, yet TCRdb's version contains in-frame clones alone and is incomplete. The sample carries about 240,000 clones, 88% recorded once. Sequenced input: peripheral blood. These receptors all come from a woman in her forties who had recovered from COVID-19. The conserved cysteine and the conserved F or W are not part of the CDR3 here. Where a row states a size, it is once, few, many or the class of an expanded clone; other rows omit it.

V: TRBV7-9
size: .
CDR3: ASSLGWGVASGSNEQF

V: TRBV7-8
size: .
CDR3: ASSLGLAGVGPPPYEQY

V: TRBV29-1
size: once
CDR3: SVATRLAKKETQY

V: TRBV24-1
size: few
CDR3: ATSEGTGPNTEAF

V: TRBV25-1
size: .
CDR3: ATEGAF

V: TRBV30
size: once
CDR3: AWSVRGTLMGTQY

V: TRBV18
size: .
CDR3: ASSPLSQVNTEAF

V: TRBV11-3
size: .
CDR3: ASSSGREGSPLH

V: TRBV18
size: .
CDR3: ASSPARGEQY

V: TRBV28
size: .
CDR3: ASSGQRGTEAF

V: TRBV6-5
size: .
CDR3: ASSYSGPGGSEAF

V: TRBV5-5
size: .
CDR3: ASSPFGLGYEQY

V: TRBV10-3
size: .
CDR3: AISDSGSGRETQY

V: TRBV5-6
size: .
CDR3: ASSLGAGAGTQY

V: TRBV18
size: .
CDR3: ASSSGTGEWAPWDTQY

V: TRBV4-3
size: .
CDR3: ASSQDSAMRGGNEKLF

V: TRBV9
size: few
CDR3: ASSVAGGALNEQF

V: TRBV3-1/TRBV3-2
size: .
CDR3: ASSPSTSWAGELF

V: TRBV28
size: .
CDR3: ASTPPGLRYQETQY

V: TRBV10-3
size: .
CDR3: AISDGGRGGYGYT

V: TRBV27
size: .
CDR3: ASSPGTGRSSAFSEQY

V: TRBV30
size: .
CDR3: AWSVQGTGDGYT

V: TRBV2
size: few
CDR3: ASSGPSGSGVLF

V: TRBV29-1
size: once
CDR3: SAHQGAGTEAF

V: TRBV3-1/TRBV3-2
size: .
CDR3: ASSDPGVNQPQH

V: TRBV12-3/TRBV12-4
size: .
CDR3: ASSLAGPLV

V: TRBV10-3
size: .
CDR3: AISESSGLAEF

V: TRBV9
size: .
CDR3: ASSAGLAGATSTDTQY

V: TRBV7-8
size: .
CDR3: ASSPTRGLADPYEQY

V: TRBV5-4
size: .
CDR3: ASSPQAAGTEAF

V: TRBV5-8
size: .
CDR3: ASSFRSSGGLFYGYT

V: TRBV28
size: .
CDR3: ASSLWAGGNTIY

V: TRBV3-1/TRBV3-2
size: .
CDR3: ASSQATSGSNEQF

V: TRBV27
size: .
CDR3: ASTRAPLAGAYEQY

V: TRBV5-4
size: .
CDR3: ASSMGQEEETQY

V: TRBV12-5
size: few
CDR3: ASGLPPRQGAHTGELF

V: TRBV27
size: .
CDR3: ASGNLQGTPQH

V: TRBV9
size: .
CDR3: ASSAGGGMSSGNTIY

V: TRBV12-5
size: .
CDR3: ASGLRQGATNTEAF

V: TRBV5-4
size: few
CDR3: ASSLGTSSGRVGTGELF

V: TRBV9
size: .
CDR3: ASSDRGIGNTIY

V: TRBV19
size: .
CDR3: ASSIRGNQPQH

V: TRBV4-3
size: .
CDR3: ASSQASGLAGPSYEQY

V: TRBV6-4
size: .
CDR3: ASSRTGDGGYT

V: TRBV7-2
size: .
CDR3: ASTTGPAETQY

V: TRBV7-9
size: .
CDR3: ASSHDRVQNYGYT

V: TRBV7-3
size: .
CDR3: ASSHRDNNEQF

V: TRBV21-1
size: .
CDR3: ASSHLGLAGRHNEQF

V: TRBV6-2/TRBV6-3
size: few
CDR3: ASGQAGGSYEQY

V: TRBV7-2
size: .
CDR3: ARRGDSGSPDTQY

V: TRBV10-3
size: .
CDR3: AISESLGSREPTDTQY

V: TRBV7-2
size: .
CDR3: ASSLVLANTEAF

V: TRBV6-6
size: .
CDR3: ASETPGAGNTIY

V: TRBV6-2/TRBV6-3
size: once
CDR3: ASSPTSGSYNEQF

V: TRBV30
size: .
CDR3: AWNRQGQETQY

V: TRBV7-9
size: few
CDR3: ASSLRGDSNQPQH

V: TRBV6-5
size: .
CDR3: ASRGGEKLF

V: TRBV7-2
size: .
CDR3: ASSAGQVNTEAF

V: TRBV12-3/TRBV12-4
size: .
CDR3: ASSLALGDTQY

V: TRBV5-1
size: .
CDR3: ASSLVGGPTPPYNEQF